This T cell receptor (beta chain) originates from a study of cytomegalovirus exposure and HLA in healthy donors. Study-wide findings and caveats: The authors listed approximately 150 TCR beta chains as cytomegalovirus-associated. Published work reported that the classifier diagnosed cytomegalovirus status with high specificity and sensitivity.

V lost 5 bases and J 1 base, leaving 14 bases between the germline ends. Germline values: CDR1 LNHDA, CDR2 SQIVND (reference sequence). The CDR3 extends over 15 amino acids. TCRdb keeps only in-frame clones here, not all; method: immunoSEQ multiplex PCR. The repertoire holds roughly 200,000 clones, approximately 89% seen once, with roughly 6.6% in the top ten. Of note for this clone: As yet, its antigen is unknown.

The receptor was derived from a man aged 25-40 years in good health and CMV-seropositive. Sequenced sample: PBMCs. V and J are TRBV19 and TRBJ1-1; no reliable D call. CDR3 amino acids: CASSPHLMGNTEAFF. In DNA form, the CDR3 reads TGTGCCAGTAGTCCTCATCTAATGGGGAACACTGAAGCTTTCTTT.